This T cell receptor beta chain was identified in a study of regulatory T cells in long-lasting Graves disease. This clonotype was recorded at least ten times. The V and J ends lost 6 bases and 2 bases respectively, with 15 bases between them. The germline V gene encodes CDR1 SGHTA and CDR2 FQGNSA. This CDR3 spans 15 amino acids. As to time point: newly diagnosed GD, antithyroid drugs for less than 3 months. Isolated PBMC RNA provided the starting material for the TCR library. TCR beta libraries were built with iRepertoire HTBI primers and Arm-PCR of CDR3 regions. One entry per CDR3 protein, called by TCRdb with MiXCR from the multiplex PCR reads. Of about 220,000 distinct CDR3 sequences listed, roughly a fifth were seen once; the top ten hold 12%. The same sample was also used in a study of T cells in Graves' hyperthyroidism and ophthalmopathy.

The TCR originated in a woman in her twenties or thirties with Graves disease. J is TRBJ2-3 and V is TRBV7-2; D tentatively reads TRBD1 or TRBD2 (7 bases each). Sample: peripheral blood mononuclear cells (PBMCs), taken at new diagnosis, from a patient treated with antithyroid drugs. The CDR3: CASRSGGGPTDTQYF. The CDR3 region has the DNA TGTGCCAGCAGGTCAGGGGGGGGGCCCACAGATACGCAGTATTTT.